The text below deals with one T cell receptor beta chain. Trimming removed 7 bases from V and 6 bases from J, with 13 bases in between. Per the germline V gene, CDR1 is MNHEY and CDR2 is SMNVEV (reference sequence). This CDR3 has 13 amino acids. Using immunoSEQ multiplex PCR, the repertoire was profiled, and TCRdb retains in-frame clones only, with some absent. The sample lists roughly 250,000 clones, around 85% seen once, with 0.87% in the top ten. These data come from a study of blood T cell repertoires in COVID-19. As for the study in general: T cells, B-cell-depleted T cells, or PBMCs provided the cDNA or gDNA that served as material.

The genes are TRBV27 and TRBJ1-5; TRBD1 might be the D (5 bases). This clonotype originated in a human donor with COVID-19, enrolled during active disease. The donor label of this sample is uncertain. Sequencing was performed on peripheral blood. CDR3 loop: CASTTGGVQPQHF. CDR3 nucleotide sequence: TGTGCCAGCACCACCGGGGGGGTTCAGCCCCAGCATTTT.